Below, 25 T cell receptor beta chains from the same sample are listed, as sequenced in a study of early stage breast cancer tumors. Sequencing was performed with immunoSEQ multiplex PCR; in TCRdb, only in-frame clones are kept and a portion is missing. The sample shows some 8,000 clones, 70% to 85% of them seen only once. Sequencing was performed on normal breast tissue next to the tumor. All receptors derive from a person aged 55-75 years with breast cancer.

The rearrangement joins TRBV11-2 to TRBJ1-4, with 9 bases lining up with TRBD1. Germline loops: CDR1 SGHAT, CDR2 FQNNGV. Trimming took 4 bases from V and 8 from J; bases not matched to a gene: 14. The CDR3 consists of 17 residues. Written as DNA, the CDR3 is TGTGCCAGCAGCTCCCTCGGGACAGGGCTAATCGGGGAAAAACTGTTTTTT. It codes for CASSSLGTGLIGEKLFF.

The chain combines TRBV15 with TRBJ2-7; TRBD1 matches 10 bases. Germline CDR1 is LNHNV and CDR2 is YYDKDF (reference sequence). The CDR3 is 16 amino acids. The V and J ends lost 5 bases and 5 bases, in that order; junction bases with no gene match: 12. The CDR3 is CATSPGQGRRENEQYF. The CDR3 DNA reads as TGTGCCACCAGCCCGGGACAGGGGAGGAGGGAAAACGAGCAGTACTTC. The entire variable domain, with the rest obtained from reference TRBV15 and TRBJ2-7, is as follows: DAMVIQNPRYQVTQFGKPVTLSCSQTLNHNVMYWYQQKSSQAPKLLFHYYDKDFNNEADTPDNFQSRRPNTSFCFLDIRSPGLGDTAMYLCATSPGQGRRENEQYFGPGTRLTVT.

The V and J genes are TRBV7-8 and TRBJ2-7; D not resolved. The V gene's germline CDR1 is SGHVS and CDR2 FQNEAQ. The germline V and J ends were trimmed by 5 bases and 0 bases, with 11 bases remaining between them. The CDR3 has 14 amino acids. CDR3 sequence: CASSPEDHSYEQYF. DNA for the CDR3: TGTGCCAGCAGCCCAGAGGACCACTCCTACGAGCAGTACTTC. Based on the CDR3 plus reference TRBV7-8 and TRBJ2-7, the full variable domain is GAGVSQSPRYKVAKRGQDVALRCDPISGHVSLFWYQQALGQGPEFLTYFQNEAQLDKSGLPSDRFFAERPEGSVSTLKIQRTQQEDSAVYLCASSPEDHSYEQYFGPGTRLTVT.

The chain recombines TRBV5-1 with TRBJ2-5, with 8 bases fitting TRBD2. This CDR3 has 14 amino acids. The V gene's germline CDR1 is SGHRS and CDR2 YFSETQ. Trimming at V came to 4 bases and at J to 4 bases, leaving 6 bases not matched to a gene. CDR3 coding DNA: TGCGCCAGCAGCATAAGCGGGAGTTTAGAGACCCAGTACTTC. Translating gives CASSISGSLETQYF.

The chain carries TRBV15 and TRBJ1-5, with D maybe TRBD1 (5 bases). The CDR3 consists of 17 residues. Germline V gene lookup returns CDR1 LNHNV and CDR2 YYDKDF (reference sequence). The V gene lost 1 base and the J gene lost 6 bases, with 19 bases spanning the gap. CDR3 region: CATSRGETGDVSQPQHF. The DNA of the CDR3 is TGTGCCACCAGCAGAGGTGAAACGGGGGACGTTAGTCAGCCCCAGCATTTT.

The chain employs TRBV5-1 and TRBJ1-6; D unclear. V was cut by 3 bases and J by 8 bases, with 18 bases left in between. Germline CDR1 is SGHRS and CDR2 is YFSETQ. This CDR3 comprises 16 residues. The CDR3 DNA reads TGCGCCAGCAGCTCTGCAGAGGAGGGTTGGGATTCACCCCTCCACTTT. It specifies CASSSAEEGWDSPLHF.

The chain employs TRBV19 and TRBJ2-2; D remains ambiguous. Trimming removed 0 bases from V and 2 bases from J, with 4 bases in between. This CDR3 contains 14 residues. CDR1 is LNHDA, CDR2 SQIVND, per germline (reference sequence). The CDR3 nucleotides are TGTGCCAGTAGTATAGACACAAACACCGGGGAGCTGTTTTTT. It yields the protein CASSIDTNTGELFF.

This sequence joins TRBV5-4 and TRBJ1-3; tentative D call: TRBD1 (5 bases). Trimming took 2 bases from V and 9 from J, leaving 9 bases between them. The CDR3 spans 12 residues. The germline CDR1 and CDR2 sequences are SGHNT and YYREEE (reference sequence). The DNA of the CDR3 is TGTGCCAGCAGCTTCAGGGAAGGCACCATATATTTT. Its protein product is CASSFREGTIYF.

The rearrangement joins TRBV21-1 to TRBJ2-7; whether TRBD1, the table's D call, matches the DNA was not checked. TRBV21-1 corresponds to a pseudogene. The length of the CDR3 is 18 residues. The CDR3 spells CASSQPTGDRWKSYEQYF. The CDR3 region has the DNA TGTGCCAGCAGCCAACCTACTGGGGACAGATGGAAATCCTACGAGCAGTACTTC.

This sequence joins TRBV10-3 and TRBJ2-1; 7 bases map to TRBD1. The CDR3 runs 15 residues. The germline V gene has CDR1 ENHRY and CDR2 SYGVKD. With 6 bases clipped from V and 4 bases from J, the junction kept 9 bases outside the gene matches. The CDR3 DNA follows: TGTGCCATCAGACCTACCGACAGGGTGTACAATGAGCAGTTCTTC. It encodes CAIRPTDRVYNEQFF.

The chain links TRBV28 to TRBJ2-3, with D unresolved. CDR1 and CDR2 (germline): MDHEN, SYDVKM. The CDR3 spans 12 residues. The V and J ends lost 5 bases and 4 bases respectively, with 7 bases between them. The CDR3 DNA sequence: TGTGCCAGCAGTCCCTATGCAGATACGCAGTATTTT. Translated, it gives CASSPYADTQYF.

The chain recombines TRBV19 with TRBJ2-7; D is possibly TRBD1 or TRBD2 (6 bases each). Germline lookup yields CDR1 LNHDA and CDR2 SQIVND (reference sequence). This CDR3 has 15 residues. V lost 5 bases and J 1 base, leaving 15 bases between the germline ends. The CDR3 protein is CASSSGATWSYEQYF. The CDR3 coding sequence is TGTGCCAGTAGTTCGGGGGCTACGTGGTCCTACGAGCAGTACTTC.

The V gene is TRBV11-2, the J gene TRBJ1-1; no reliable D call. This CDR3 comprises 13 residues. The V gene lost 6 bases and the J gene lost 5 bases, with 13 bases spanning the gap. CDR1 is SGHAT, CDR2 FQNNGV, per germline. CDR3 in DNA: TGTGCCAGCAGTCTAGCCAGAAGGACTGAAGCTTTCTTT. It specifies CASSLARRTEAFF. The complete variable domain, with remaining parts taken from reference TRBV11-2 and TRBJ1-1, reads EAGVAQSPRYKIIEKRQSVAFWCNPISGHATLYWYQQILGQGPKLLIQFQNNGVVDDSQLPKDRFSAERLKGVDSTLKIQPAKLEDSAVYLCASSLARRTEAFFGQGTRLTVV.

This clone was seen only a few times. V usage is TRBV19 and J usage is TRBJ1-5; no definite D call. The CDR3 spans 13 residues. Germline V CDR1 and CDR2: LNHDA, SQIVND (reference sequence). Trimming stripped 1 base from V and 5 bases from J, with 6 bases between. The CDR3 loop is CASSIVLYQPQHF. The DNA of the CDR3 is TGTGCCAGTAGTATAGTCCTATATCAGCCCCAGCATTTT.

The J gene is TRBJ1-2, the V gene TRBV28; 7 bases match TRBD1. The germline V gene has CDR1 MDHEN and CDR2 SYDVKM. There are 14 residues in the CDR3. Losses at the gene ends were 2 bases for V and 3 bases for J; bases not matched to a gene: 3. The CDR3 spells CASSLAGGDYGYTF. DNA of the CDR3: TGTGCCAGCAGTTTAGCAGGGGGTGACTATGGCTACACCTTC.

This clone came up once. The V and J genes are TRBV28 and TRBJ2-7; D is unclear. Germline CDR1 reads MDHEN; CDR2 reads SYDVKM. Deletions cut 6 bases from V and 6 bases from J, with 15 bases between. This CDR3 has 13 amino acids. DNA for the CDR3: TGTGCCAGCAGGGCCTGGGTTAATGGCGAGCAGTACTTC. It codes for CASRAWVNGEQYF.

By frequency in the sample, this clone is hyperexpanded. The chain combines TRBV19 with TRBJ2-3; 8 nucleotides line up with TRBD1. The CDR3 contains 14 residues. V trimming: 7 bases; J trimming: 3 bases; junction bases outside the gene matches: 6. Per germline, CDR1 LNHDA and CDR2 SQIVND (reference sequence). The DNA for the CDR3 is TGTGCCAGTAACCCAGGGGGCGAGACAGATACGCAGTATTTT. Protein product: CASNPGGETDTQYF.

This clone was seen just once. The chain combines TRBV20-1 with TRBJ2-5; a possible D gene is TRBD1 (7 bases). V lost 6 bases and J 5 bases, leaving 10 bases between the germline ends. The V gene's germline CDR1 is DFQATT and CDR2 SNEGSKA (reference sequence). The CDR3 runs 11 residues. The CDR3 nucleotides are TGCAGTGCGGCGGGACAGGAGACCCAGTACTTC. Residues: CSAAGQETQYF.

J is TRBJ2-5 and V is TRBV27; D is uncertain. The germline V and J ends were trimmed by 6 bases and 0 bases, with 11 bases remaining between them. Germline V gene sequence: CDR1 MNHEY, CDR2 SMNVEV (reference sequence). The CDR3 is 14 amino acids. The DNA of the CDR3 is TGTGCCAGCAGCTTAACGTCGAACCAAGAGACCCAGTACTTC. Amino acids: CASSLTSNQETQYF.

This clone was recorded only once. The chain uses TRBV6-4 and TRBJ1-1; 7 nucleotides align to TRBD1. There are 14 residues in the CDR3. CDR1 MRHNA and CDR2 SNTAGT come from the germline V gene. With 3 bases clipped from V and 1 base from J, the junction kept 2 bases outside the gene matches. CDR3 DNA: TGTGCCAGCAGTGAGCAGGGGGGGAACACTGAAGCTTTCTTT. Translating it yields CASSEQGGNTEAFF.

The CDR3 here is CASRSNSDPQPQHF. CDR3 nucleotide sequence: TGTGCCAGCAGGTCTAATTCGGACCCTCAGCCCCAGCATTTT. The V call is TRBV6-5, the J call TRBJ1-5; unclear D gene. Germline CDR1 is MNHEY and CDR2 is SVGAGI. V lost 6 bases and J lost 6, with 15 bases in between. The CDR3 is 14 amino acids.

This clone was seen once. The chain has TRBV6-1 and TRBJ1-4; TRBD1 agrees at 8 bases. The junction had 4 bases not matched to a gene; V was cut back by 5 bases and J by 2 bases. The germline V gene encodes CDR1 MNHNS and CDR2 SASEGT. The CDR3 runs 15 residues. The CDR3 coding sequence is TGTGCCAGCAGTCGAACAGGGGGTACTAATGAAAAACTGTTTTTT. It specifies CASSRTGGTNEKLFF.

V gene TRBV28 combines with J gene TRBJ1-1; tentative D call: TRBD1 (5 bases). The CDR3 has 18 amino acids. V lost 7 bases and J lost 5, with 29 bases in between. The germline gives CDR1 MDHEN, CDR2 SYDVKM. The CDR3 loop is CASIPTGYRGRGFTEAFF. In nucleotides, the CDR3 is TGTGCCAGCATCCCCACCGGGTATCGTGGGCGGGGGTTTACTGAAGCTTTCTTT.

This clone was counted only a few times. J is TRBJ1-3 and V is TRBV9; D is ambiguous. Germline V gives CDR1 SGDLS, CDR2 YYNGEE. V gave up 0 bases and J gave up 4 bases, with 8 bases separating them. The CDR3 spans 14 residues. For the CDR3, the DNA is TGTGCCAGCAGCGTAGTGGGTTTCGGAAACACCATATATTTT. Translation: CASSVVGFGNTIYF.

This chain uses TRBV4-1 with TRBJ2-6; D may be TRBD2 (6 bases). The CDR3 runs to 17 residues. Trimming took off 0 bases at V and 2 bases at J, with 11 bases between the two ends. Germline CDR1 MGHRA, CDR2 YSYEKL. The CDR3 spells CASSQDLRGTGANVLTF. In DNA form, the CDR3 reads TGCGCCAGCAGCCAAGATCTACGGGGGACTGGGGCCAACGTCCTGACTTTC.